Below are 19 T cell receptor beta chains sequenced from a single sample in a study of blood T cell repertoires in COVID-19. TCRdb's copy holds only in-frame clones and misses some; the assay was immunoSEQ multiplex PCR. The table records about 180,000 clones, around 83% of them present only once. The sample was peripheral blood. These receptors came from a human donor in a cohort sampled during active COVID-19.

This rearrangement joins TRBV4-1 to TRBJ1-4, with no clear D. Germline CDR1 is MGHRA and CDR2 is YSYEKL. V lost 2 bases to trimming and J lost 4 bases, with 14 bases between them. The CDR3 spans 16 residues. The CDR3 DNA reads TGCGCCAGCAGCCAACCCGACACAAGCCGTAATGAAAAACTGTTTTTT. Its translation is CASSQPDTSRNEKLFF.

V and J are TRBV10-3 and TRBJ2-1; TRBD1 matches at 10 bases. The CDR3 totals 15 residues. The ends lost 4 bases at V and 4 bases at J; junction bases unmatched: 4. Germline loops: CDR1 ENHRY, CDR2 SYGVKD. CDR3 sequence reads: CAISGGQGQYNEQFF. The CDR3 bases are TGTGCCATCAGTGGGGGACAGGGGCAATACAATGAGCAGTTCTTC.

The CDR3: CASSPPQGLAKNIQYF. The DNA for the CDR3 is TGTGCCAGTAGTCCACCACAGGGTCTTGCCAAAAACATTCAGTACTTC. The V and J genes are TRBV19 and TRBJ2-4, with a tentative D call TRBD1 (6 bases). V shed 5 bases and J shed 1 base, with 15 bases lying between them. The CDR3 covers 16 residues. Germline CDR1 reads LNHDA; CDR2 reads SQIVND (reference sequence).

The chain uses TRBV7-2 and TRBJ1-1; no clear D. CDR3 length equals 11 residues. Per germline, CDR1 SGHTA and CDR2 FQGNSA. Trimming took 6 bases from V and 7 from J, leaving 9 bases between them. The CDR3 sequence: CASSLGVEAFF. In DNA form, the CDR3 reads TGTGCCAGCAGTCTGGGAGTTGAAGCTTTCTTT.

The chain combines TRBV19 with TRBJ1-4; D gene ambiguous. CDR3 length: 15 amino acids. Trimming stripped 7 bases from V and 0 bases from J, with 12 bases between. Germline CDR1 and CDR2: LNHDA and SQIVND (reference sequence). The CDR3 loop is CASMPGLATNEKLFF. CDR3 in DNA: TGTGCCAGTATGCCAGGACTTGCAACTAATGAAAAACTGTTTTTT.

CDR3 protein: CASSETGFNSPLHF. CDR3 DNA sequence: TGTGCCAGCAGTGAAACAGGATTTAATTCACCCCTCCACTTT. The chain links TRBV6-1 to TRBJ1-6; possible D gene TRBD1, 5 bases. The CDR3 is made up of 14 amino acids. From germline, CDR1 is MNHNS and CDR2 SASEGT. V lost 2 bases to trimming and J lost 6 bases, with 8 bases between them.

The chain's CDR3 is CASSPGGGLLDEQYF. CDR3 DNA: TGTGCCAGCAGTCCCGGTGGAGGGTTACTCGACGAGCAGTACTTC. The V call is TRBV27, the J call TRBJ2-7, with D perhaps TRBD2 (6 bases). Trimming removed 5 bases from V and 5 bases from J, with 19 bases in between. Germline V CDR1 and CDR2: MNHEY, SMNVEV (reference sequence). The CDR3 runs 15 residues.

The V gene is TRBV18, the J gene TRBJ2-1; D ambiguous. Deletions cut 3 bases from V and 14 bases from J, with 11 bases between. This CDR3 region has 11 residues. Germline assignment: CDR1 KGHSH and CDR2 LQKENI. The CDR3 DNA is TGTGCCAGCTCACCCAAAATCGGAGAGTTCTTC. Its translation: CASSPKIGEFF.

This chain joins TRBV2 and TRBJ2-5, with 10 bases fitting TRBD1. CDR1 is SNHLY, CDR2 FYNNEI, per germline. V was clipped by 4 bases and J by 4 bases; unmatched bases: 9. The CDR3 is 16 residues long. The CDR3 region has the DNA TGTGCCAGCAGTGTGGACAGGGGGATGGTGGGAGAGACCCAGTACTTC. As protein: CASSVDRGMVGETQYF.

The J gene is TRBJ1-2, the V gene TRBV7-2; D gene uncertain. This CDR3 is built from 12 residues. V lost 2 bases to trimming and J lost 4 bases, with 5 bases between them. Germline V gene sequence: CDR1 SGHTA, CDR2 FQGNSA. Here the CDR3 DNA reads TGTGCCAGCAGCTTACTCAGCTATGGCTACACCTTC. Encoded protein: CASSLLSYGYTF.

CDR3 sequence reads: CASSQTGGRGDTQYF. For the CDR3, the DNA is TGCGCCAGCAGCCAAACGGGAGGGCGGGGAGATACGCAGTATTTT. The chain is built from TRBV4-3 and TRBJ2-3, with 8 bases fitting TRBD2. Per germline, CDR1 LGHNA and CDR2 YSLEER. The CDR3 length is 15 residues. Trimming removed 2 bases from V and 5 bases from J; junction bases left unmatched: 6.

This chain connects TRBV24-1 to TRBJ2-2, with D possibly matching TRBD1 (6 bases). The CDR3 runs 16 residues. CDR1 is KGHDR and CDR2 is SFDVKD in the germline V gene. V was cut by 4 bases and J by 2 bases, with 13 bases left in between. The CDR3 bases are TGTGCCACCAGTGAGTCAGGACAGCCTAACACCGGGGAGCTGTTTTTT. Amino acid sequence: CATSESGQPNTGELFF.

The rearrangement uses TRBV7-9 and TRBJ1-2; 8 nucleotides agree with TRBD1. The CDR3 has 15 residues. V lost 2 bases, J lost 3 bases, and 5 bases stayed unmatched. CDR1 and CDR2 (germline): SEHNR, FQNEAQ (reference sequence). The CDR3 protein is CASSLSRGRDYGYTF. The CDR3 DNA reads as TGTGCCAGCAGCTTAAGCAGGGGGCGCGACTATGGCTACACCTTC.

Written as DNA, the CDR3 is TGTGCCACCAGCAGAGACTTACAGGGAAGTGAGCAGTTCTTC. Its translation is CATSRDLQGSEQFF. V and J are TRBV15 and TRBJ2-1; tentatively, D is TRBD1 (6 bases). The CDR3 loop spans 14 amino acids. Germline assignment: CDR1 LNHNV and CDR2 YYDKDF (reference sequence). Trimming left V 0 bases short and J 9 bases short, with 12 bases between.

This clone was seen just once. The chain uses TRBV7-2 and TRBJ2-1; 8 bases line up with TRBD2. V was clipped by 1 base and J by 8 bases; unmatched bases: 7. Per the germline V gene, CDR1 is SGHTA and CDR2 is FQGNSA. This CDR3 region has 15 residues. The CDR3 DNA reads TGTGCCAGCAGCTTAGAGGGGACTAGGTCCTATGAGCAGTTCTTC. It codes for CASSLEGTRSYEQFF.

This clone was counted between two and nine times. Other DNA sequences in this specimen translate into the identical CDR3. The chain carries TRBV24-1 and TRBJ1-1, with TRBD1 matching 7 bases. This CDR3 comprises 13 residues. The germline CDR1 and CDR2 sequences are KGHDR and SFDVKD. Unmatched junction bases numbered 4, after V lost 5 bases and J lost 5 bases. CDR3 protein: CATSVSGGTEAFF. The CDR3 bases are TGTGCCACCAGTGTCTCAGGGGGAACTGAAGCTTTCTTT.

The chain is built from TRBV13 and TRBJ2-1; no firm D call. From germline, CDR1 is PRHDT and CDR2 FYEKMQ (reference sequence). Trimming stripped 1 base from V and 7 bases from J, with 5 bases between. This CDR3 comprises 12 residues. The chain's CDR3 is CASSLVGNEQFF. CDR3 coding DNA: TGTGCCAGCAGCTTAGTCGGGAATGAGCAGTTCTTC.

The chain uses TRBV10-3 and TRBJ1-2; 10 nucleotides agree with TRBD1. Losses at the gene ends were 3 bases for V and 4 bases for J; bases not matched to a gene: 2. The CDR3 extends over 14 amino acids. The germline V gene has CDR1 ENHRY and CDR2 SYGVKD. The CDR3 nucleotides are TGTGCCATCAGTGAAGGACAGGGGGTCTATGGCTACACCTTC. This sequence encodes CAISEGQGVYGYTF.

This CDR3 is CASSSGGPRETQYF. CDR3 nucleotides: TGTGCCAGCAGCTCAGGGGGGCCTCGGGAGACCCAGTACTTC. The chain links TRBV5-6 to TRBJ2-5; weak D call: TRBD1 (7 bases). Per germline, CDR1 SGHDT and CDR2 YYEEEE. The CDR3 totals 14 residues. V was pared by 3 bases and J by 5 bases, with 14 bases between.